A selection of T cell receptor beta chains follows, all from one sample in a study of blood T cell repertoires in COVID-19. Using immunoSEQ multiplex PCR, the repertoire was profiled, and TCRdb retains in-frame clones only, with some absent. The sample shows about 220,000 clones, approximately 84% of them seen only once. The sequenced material came from peripheral blood. These receptors were taken from a woman aged 60-75 years with acute or convalescent COVID-19. The CDR3 runs from the conserved cysteine through the conserved F or W. D genes are given only for firm matches. Clone size is given for some rows only: seen once, a few or many times, or a class if the clone is expanded.

CDR3aa: CASSDSDTGELFF; CDR3nt: TGTGCCAGCAGCGATTCGGACACCGGGGAGCTGTTTTTT; abundance: once; d_gene: NA; j_gene: TRBJ2-2; v_gene: TRBV12-3/TRBV12-4
CDR3aa: CATARDRGYNEQFF; CDR3nt: TGTGCCACCGCAAGGGACAGGGGTTACAATGAGCAGTTCTTC; abundance: NA; d_gene: TRBD1; j_gene: TRBJ2-1; v_gene: TRBV27
CDR3aa: CASSSPANYGYTF; CDR3nt: TGTGCCAGCAGTTCCCCAGCTAACTATGGCTACACCTTC; abundance: NA; d_gene: NA; j_gene: TRBJ1-2; v_gene: TRBV6-5
CDR3aa: CASRYTIGSNEKLFF; CDR3nt: TGCGCCAGCAGATATACAATTGGCTCTAATGAAAAACTGTTTTTT; abundance: NA; d_gene: NA; j_gene: TRBJ1-4; v_gene: TRBV5-1
CDR3aa: CSVATGTGLADTQYF; CDR3nt: TGCAGCGTGGCGACTGGGACAGGGCTTGCAGATACGCAGTATTTT; abundance: NA; d_gene: TRBD1; j_gene: TRBJ2-3; v_gene: TRBV29-1
CDR3aa: CASSGTDRSGGPNTEAFF; CDR3nt: TGTGCCAGCAGCGGAACGGACAGGAGTGGAGGTCCGAACACTGAAGCTTTCTTT; abundance: once; d_gene: TRBD1; j_gene: TRBJ1-1; v_gene: TRBV5-7
CDR3aa: CASSFGQYTEAFF; CDR3nt: TGTGCCAGCAGCTTCGGACAGTACACTGAAGCTTTCTTT; abundance: NA; d_gene: NA; j_gene: TRBJ1-1; v_gene: TRBV7-2
CDR3aa: CASSPRSGLADTQYF; CDR3nt: TGTGCCAGCAGCCCCCGTAGCGGGCTCGCAGATACGCAGTATTTT; abundance: NA; d_gene: TRBD2; j_gene: TRBJ2-3; v_gene: TRBV3-1/TRBV3-2
CDR3aa: CASSSGGLAGHLLGDTQYF; CDR3nt: TGTGCCAGCAGTTCAGGCGGACTAGCGGGGCACCTCCTCGGAGATACGCAGTATTTT; abundance: NA; d_gene: TRBD2; j_gene: TRBJ2-3; v_gene: TRBV28
CDR3aa: CASGSYWTDGNEKLFF; CDR3nt: TGTGCCAGCGGATCCTATTGGACAGATGGTAATGAAAAACTGTTTTTT; abundance: NA; d_gene: NA; j_gene: TRBJ1-4; v_gene: TRBV11-2
CDR3aa: CASSLSSQGNEKLFF; CDR3nt: TGTGCCAGCAGTTTATCTTCCCAGGGTAATGAAAAACTGTTTTTT; abundance: few; d_gene: NA; j_gene: TRBJ1-4; v_gene: TRBV28
CDR3aa: CASSLGGGAGLNYGYTF; CDR3nt: TGTGCCAGCAGCTTAGGGGGGGGCGCGGGGCTTAACTATGGCTACACCTTC; abundance: NA; d_gene: NA; j_gene: TRBJ1-2; v_gene: TRBV7-2
CDR3aa: CASSLGADEQYF; CDR3nt: TGTGCCAGCAGCTTGGGGGCAGACGAGCAGTACTTC; abundance: NA; d_gene: NA; j_gene: TRBJ2-7; v_gene: TRBV5-8
CDR3aa: CASSPVDRVNYGYTF; CDR3nt: TGTGCCAGCAGCCCCGTGGACAGGGTAAACTATGGCTACACCTTC; abundance: NA; d_gene: TRBD1; j_gene: TRBJ1-2; v_gene: TRBV7-2
CDR3aa: CASSQDIKNTIYF; CDR3nt: TGTGCCAGCAGCCAAGATATTAAAAACACCATATATTTT; abundance: NA; d_gene: NA; j_gene: TRBJ1-3; v_gene: TRBV14
CDR3aa: CASSFSPSTGFNQPQHF; CDR3nt: TGTGCCAGCAGTTTCTCTCCCTCAACAGGTTTCAATCAGCCCCAGCATTTT; abundance: NA; d_gene: NA; j_gene: TRBJ1-5; v_gene: TRBV27
CDR3aa: CASSLELRDDGYTF; CDR3nt: TGCGCCAGCAGCTTGGAATTAAGAGATGATGGCTACACCTTC; abundance: NA; d_gene: NA; j_gene: TRBJ1-2; v_gene: TRBV5-1
CDR3aa: CASSLDRRSYEQYF; CDR3nt: TGTGCCAGCAGCCTGGACAGGAGATCCTACGAGCAGTACTTC; abundance: NA; d_gene: TRBD1; j_gene: TRBJ2-7; v_gene: TRBV2
CDR3aa: CATSDQDSASIPELFF; CDR3nt: TGTGCCACCAGTGACCAAGACTCCGCCTCCATCCCGGAGCTGTTTTTT; abundance: NA; d_gene: NA; j_gene: TRBJ2-2; v_gene: TRBV24-1
CDR3aa: CASSLQVPGELFF; CDR3nt: TGTGCCAGCAGTTTACAGGTCCCCGGGGAGCTGTTTTTT; abundance: NA; d_gene: NA; j_gene: TRBJ2-2; v_gene: TRBV7-3
CDR3aa: CAWSVSGGGYGYTF; CDR3nt: TGTGCCTGGAGTGTCTCAGGGGGCGGTTATGGCTACACCTTC; abundance: NA; d_gene: TRBD1; j_gene: TRBJ1-2; v_gene: TRBV30
CDR3aa: CASSLAPGGWGEKLFF; CDR3nt: TGTGCCAGCAGCTTGGCACCAGGGGGCTGGGGTGAAAAACTGTTTTTT; abundance: NA; d_gene: TRBD1; j_gene: TRBJ1-4; v_gene: TRBV5-5
CDR3aa: CASSQDAGGRNEQFF; CDR3nt: TGTGCCAGCAGCCAAGATGCGGGGGGCCGGAATGAGCAGTTCTTC; abundance: NA; d_gene: TRBD2; j_gene: TRBJ2-1; v_gene: TRBV3-1/TRBV3-2
CDR3aa: CASSPPGQGGNTIYF; CDR3nt: TGCGCCAGCAGCCCTCCGGGACAGGGAGGAAACACCATATATTTT; abundance: NA; d_gene: TRBD1; j_gene: TRBJ1-3; v_gene: TRBV4-1
CDR3aa: CASSSYRSSYNEQFF; CDR3nt: TGTGCCAGCAGCTCCTACAGGAGCTCCTACAATGAGCAGTTCTTC; abundance: NA; d_gene: NA; j_gene: TRBJ2-1; v_gene: TRBV7-3
CDR3aa: CASSGAPGQPYNSPLHF; CDR3nt: TGTGCCAGCAGCGGAGCACCGGGACAGCCTTATAATTCACCCCTCCACTTT; abundance: NA; d_gene: TRBD1; j_gene: TRBJ1-6; v_gene: TRBV7-2
CDR3aa: CASSPPKTGVSGANVLTF; CDR3nt: TGTGCCAGCTCACCACCTAAAACGGGGGTCTCTGGGGCCAACGTCCTGACTTTC; abundance: NA; d_gene: NA; j_gene: TRBJ2-6; v_gene: TRBV18
CDR3aa: CASSYQAPANSPLHF; CDR3nt: TGTGCCAGCAGTTACCAGGCGCCGGCCAATTCACCCCTCCACTTT; abundance: NA; d_gene: NA; j_gene: TRBJ1-6; v_gene: TRBV6-5
CDR3aa: CASTPPNGQGTEAFF; CDR3nt: TGTGCCAGTACCCCACCCAATGGACAGGGTACTGAAGCTTTCTTT; abundance: NA; d_gene: TRBD1; j_gene: TRBJ1-1; v_gene: TRBV19
CDR3aa: CSVLSTGGIYEQYF; CDR3nt: TGCAGCGTTCTTTCGACAGGGGGCATCTACGAGCAGTACTTC; abundance: NA; d_gene: TRBD1; j_gene: TRBJ2-7; v_gene: TRBV29-1
CDR3aa: CASTGSRALVDYEQYF; CDR3nt: TGTGCCAGCACGGGGTCCCGGGCACTAGTGGACTACGAGCAGTACTTC; abundance: NA; d_gene: NA; j_gene: TRBJ2-7; v_gene: TRBV2
CDR3aa: CASSLGPGQGYEQYF; CDR3nt: TGCGCCAGCAGCTTGGGACCGGGACAGGGGTACGAGCAGTACTTC; abundance: NA; d_gene: TRBD1; j_gene: TRBJ2-7; v_gene: TRBV5-1
CDR3aa: CASSNPRTGGDGYTF; CDR3nt: TGTGCCAGCAGTAATCCAAGGACAGGGGGCGATGGCTACACCTTC; abundance: NA; d_gene: TRBD1; j_gene: TRBJ1-2; v_gene: TRBV6-5
CDR3aa: CASSFGQTEAFF; CDR3nt: TGCGCCAGCAGCTTCGGACAGACTGAAGCTTTCTTT; abundance: NA; d_gene: NA; j_gene: TRBJ1-1; v_gene: TRBV5-1
CDR3aa: CASSILVGGGNQPQHF; CDR3nt: TGTGCCAGTAGTATTTTAGTCGGGGGTGGCAATCAGCCCCAGCATTTT; abundance: NA; d_gene: NA; j_gene: TRBJ1-5; v_gene: TRBV19
CDR3aa: CASSLLMAGGGEKLFF; CDR3nt: TGCGCCAGCAGTCTGCTTATGGCGGGGGGAGGTGAAAAACTGTTTTTT; abundance: NA; d_gene: NA; j_gene: TRBJ1-4; v_gene: TRBV5-1
CDR3aa: CASSVNGGVSYGYTF; CDR3nt: TGTGCCAGCAGCGTAAACGGGGGAGTCAGCTATGGCTACACCTTC; abundance: NA; d_gene: NA; j_gene: TRBJ1-2; v_gene: TRBV9
CDR3aa: CASNKRGSSSYEQYF; CDR3nt: TGTGCCAGCAACAAACGGGGGTCTTCCTCCTACGAGCAGTACTTC; abundance: once; d_gene: NA; j_gene: TRBJ2-7; v_gene: TRBV6-5
CDR3aa: CASSHARQGGLSEQYF; CDR3nt: TGTGCCAGCAGCCACGCGCGCCAGGGCGGATTAAGCGAGCAGTACTTC; abundance: NA; d_gene: NA; j_gene: TRBJ2-7; v_gene: TRBV5-8
CDR3aa: CSASRQGELFF; CDR3nt: TGCAGTGCTAGTAGACAGGGAGAACTGTTTTTT; abundance: NA; d_gene: TRBD1; j_gene: TRBJ1-4; v_gene: TRBV20-1
CDR3aa: CASSSAPRPGQGYEQYF; CDR3nt: TGTGCCAGCAGTTCAGCACCTAGACCGGGACAGGGCTACGAGCAGTACTTC; abundance: NA; d_gene: TRBD1; j_gene: TRBJ2-7; v_gene: TRBV27
CDR3aa: CASSEGQVSNQPQHF; CDR3nt: TGTGCCAGCAGTGAGGGACAGGTTAGCAATCAGCCCCAGCATTTT; abundance: NA; d_gene: TRBD1; j_gene: TRBJ1-5; v_gene: TRBV2
CDR3aa: CASSPVGGGTEAFF; CDR3nt: TGTGCCAGCAGCCCAGTCGGGGGGGGGACTGAAGCTTTCTTT; abundance: NA; d_gene: NA; j_gene: TRBJ1-1; v_gene: TRBV9
CDR3aa: CAGGLAGADTQYF; CDR3nt: TGTGCCGGCGGACTAGCGGGGGCAGATACGCAGTATTTT; abundance: NA; d_gene: TRBD2; j_gene: TRBJ2-3; v_gene: TRBV7-9
CDR3aa: CASSNALGGNSPLHF; CDR3nt: TGTGCCAGTAGTAACGCCCTGGGGGGTAATTCACCCCTCCACTTT; abundance: NA; d_gene: NA; j_gene: TRBJ1-6; v_gene: TRBV19
CDR3aa: CSVEDRTSGGPGIGQYF; CDR3nt: TGCAGCGTTGAAGATCGGACTAGCGGGGGGCCCGGTATAGGGCAGTACTTC; abundance: once; d_gene: TRBD2; j_gene: TRBJ2-7; v_gene: TRBV29-1
CDR3aa: CASSQDSGGASYEQYF; CDR3nt: TGTGCCAGCAGCCAAGATAGCGGGGGGGCCTCCTACGAGCAGTACTTC; abundance: NA; d_gene: TRBD2; j_gene: TRBJ2-7; v_gene: TRBV4-2
CDR3aa: CASRGTGGHTGELFF; CDR3nt: TGTGCCAGCAGGGGGACAGGGGGACACACCGGGGAGCTGTTTTTT; abundance: NA; d_gene: TRBD1; j_gene: TRBJ2-2; v_gene: TRBV27
CDR3aa: CASSFDRAQPQHF; CDR3nt: TGTGCCAGCAGCTTCGACAGGGCTCAGCCCCAGCATTTT; abundance: NA; d_gene: TRBD1; j_gene: TRBJ1-5; v_gene: TRBV2
CDR3aa: CASGLAQTANFEAFF; CDR3nt: TGTGCTAGTGGTTTGGCACAAACAGCCAATTTTGAAGCTTTCTTT; abundance: NA; d_gene: NA; j_gene: TRBJ1-1; v_gene: TRBV12-5
CDR3aa: CASSLIQGTSGYTF; CDR3nt: TGTGCCAGCAGCTTGATCCAGGGAACGTCTGGCTACACCTTC; abundance: NA; d_gene: NA; j_gene: TRBJ1-2; v_gene: TRBV5-4
CDR3aa: CASSLPTDNQPQHF; CDR3nt: TGTGCCAGCAGTTTACCGACAGACAATCAGCCCCAGCATTTT; abundance: few; d_gene: NA; j_gene: TRBJ1-5; v_gene: TRBV28
CDR3aa: CASSSAGTPETQYF; CDR3nt: TGTGCCAGCAGTTCAGCGGGGACGCCAGAGACCCAGTACTTC; abundance: few; d_gene: TRBD2; j_gene: TRBJ2-5; v_gene: TRBV27